This TCR beta chain was identified in a study of radiotherapy plus CTLA-4 blockade in lung cancer. Study summary: Objective responses arose in roughly 17% of patients, and 31% experienced disease control.

Clones were read by immunoSEQ multiplex PCR, and TCRdb kept only the in-frame ones, dropping some. The top ten clones hold more than 20% of a sample with 25,000 to 30,000 clones, roughly 71% of them seen once. For this clone: The target antigen is unknown.

Germline assignment: CDR1 KGHSH and CDR2 LQKENI. With 5 bases removed from V and 6 bases from J, the gap between germline ends came to 4 bases. CDR3 size: 10 residues. Points from the study as a whole: Researchers report tumor-derived TCR clones expanding in blood after radiotherapy plus ipilimumab.

This TCR came from a human donor with non-small cell lung cancer that progressed on radiotherapy plus ipilimumab. This chain links TRBV18 with TRBJ1-1; D is undetermined. Material: peripheral blood, obtained from a patient treated with radiotherapy plus ipilimumab. The CDR3 region is CASSGPEAFF. Written as DNA, the CDR3 is TGTGCCAGCTCAGGGCCTGAAGCTTTCTTT.